This is a list of T cell receptor beta chains from one sample in a study of blood T cells in healthy people across ages. TCRdb used MiXCR to reprocess the 5' RACE reads, holding one entry per CDR3 protein. The sample records 550,000 to 700,000 distinct CDR3 sequences, 27% being singletons. The sequenced sample was blood. The receptors originated from a woman in her 70s in good health. CDR3s include the opening cysteine and the closing phenylalanine or tryptophan. D genes are given only for firm matches. Part of the rows lack a size; the others show once, few, many or a class for expanded clones.

J: TRBJ2-3; V: TRBV20-1; D: -; size: -; DNA: TGCAGTGCTAGGAATTCTATGGCCGCAGATACGCAGTATTTT; CDR3: CSARNSMAADTQYF
J: TRBJ2-3; V: TRBV7-9; D: -; size: -; DNA: TGTGCCAGCAGCTTAGCGGGACGGGCCACAGATACGCAGTATTTT; CDR3: CASSLAGRATDTQYF
J: TRBJ1-4; V: TRBV9; D: -; size: -; DNA: TGTGCCAGCAGCGTCCTGGACAGCGGTAATGAAAAACTGTTTTTT; CDR3: CASSVLDSGNEKLFF
J: TRBJ2-5; V: TRBV20-1; D: -; size: -; DNA: TGCAGTGCCCTCCGGGATCCTAACACCCAGTACTTC; CDR3: CSALRDPNTQYF
J: TRBJ2-1; V: TRBV20-1; D: TRBD2; size: -; DNA: TGCAGTGCCACACTAGCGGGGGGGCCTTGGTCCTACAATGAGCAGTTCTTC; CDR3: CSATLAGGPWSYNEQFF
J: TRBJ2-6; V: TRBV5-4; D: TRBD2; size: few; DNA: TGTGCCAGCAGCTTGTTTTCAGGGGCGCGGGGGGCCAACGTCCCGACTTTC; CDR3: CASSLFSGARGANVPTF
J: TRBJ1-1; V: TRBV4-2; D: -; size: few; DNA: TGTGCCAGCAGCCCAGATCATAACACTGAAGCTTTCTTT; CDR3: CASSPDHNTEAFF
J: TRBJ1-6; V: TRBV12-3/TRBV12-4; D: -; size: -; DNA: TGTGCCAGCAGTTTTTGGGACGGGTATAATTCACCCCTCCACTTT; CDR3: CASSFWDGYNSPLHF
J: TRBJ2-7; V: TRBV5-1; D: -; size: few; DNA: TGCGCCAGCAGCCCCGACAGCTCCCGGTCCTACGAGCAGTACTTC; CDR3: CASSPDSSRSYEQYF
J: TRBJ2-7; V: TRBV6-2/TRBV6-3; D: -; size: -; DNA: TGTGCCAGCAGTTACTGGTCGGGGCCCTACGAGCAGTACTTC; CDR3: CASSYWSGPYEQYF
J: TRBJ2-6; V: TRBV6-1; D: -; size: few; DNA: TGTGCCACCAAGGCGGGTCAGTCTGGGGCCAACGTCCTGACTTTC; CDR3: CATKAGQSGANVLTF
J: TRBJ1-2; V: TRBV20-1; D: -; size: few; DNA: TGCAGTGCTAGAGATACGTCTCGCTACACCTTC; CDR3: CSARDTSRYTF
J: TRBJ2-1; V: TRBV9; D: TRBD2; size: -; DNA: TGTGCCAGCAGCGTAGCTACGGAGTCGGGGGGGCCGAATGAGCAGTTCTTC; CDR3: CASSVATESGGPNEQFF
J: TRBJ2-2; V: TRBV7-2; D: -; size: few; DNA: TGTGCCAGCAGCCAAAGGGAGGCCGGGGAGCTGTTTTTT; CDR3: CASSQREAGELFF
J: TRBJ2-1; V: TRBV29-1; D: -; size: -; DNA: TGCAGCGTCGCCGGGAGGCAGGGGGCTACCTACAATGAGCAGCTCTTC; CDR3: CSVAGRQGATYNEQLF
J: TRBJ1-4; V: TRBV7-2; D: -; size: -; DNA: TGTGCCAGCAGCTCACGATGGGGAGGGATCACAACTAATGAAAAACTGTTTTTT; CDR3: CASSSRWGGITTNEKLFF
J: TRBJ2-3; V: TRBV29-1; D: TRBD2; size: -; DNA: TGCAGCGTTGTGATTAGCGGGGGCACAGATACGCAGTATTTT; CDR3: CSVVISGGTDTQYF